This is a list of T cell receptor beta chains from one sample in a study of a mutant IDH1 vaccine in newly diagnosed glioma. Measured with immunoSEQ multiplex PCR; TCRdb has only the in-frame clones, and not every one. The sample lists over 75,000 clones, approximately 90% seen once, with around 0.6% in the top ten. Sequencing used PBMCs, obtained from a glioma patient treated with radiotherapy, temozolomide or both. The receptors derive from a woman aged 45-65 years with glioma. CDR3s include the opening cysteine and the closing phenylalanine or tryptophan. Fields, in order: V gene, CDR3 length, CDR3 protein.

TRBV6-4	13	CASSSLAGGEQFF
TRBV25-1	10	CASSAHEQFF
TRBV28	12	CASSFGQGEQYF
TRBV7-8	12	CASSPGVDEQYF
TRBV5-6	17	CASSLAKLGDVKGKTVF
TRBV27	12	CASRGGTREAFF
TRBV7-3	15	CASSLGQGRTYEQYF
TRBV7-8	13	CASSLVSGTDYTF
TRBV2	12	CASAAGLTEAFF
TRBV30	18	CAWSTLRASGRAYNEQFF